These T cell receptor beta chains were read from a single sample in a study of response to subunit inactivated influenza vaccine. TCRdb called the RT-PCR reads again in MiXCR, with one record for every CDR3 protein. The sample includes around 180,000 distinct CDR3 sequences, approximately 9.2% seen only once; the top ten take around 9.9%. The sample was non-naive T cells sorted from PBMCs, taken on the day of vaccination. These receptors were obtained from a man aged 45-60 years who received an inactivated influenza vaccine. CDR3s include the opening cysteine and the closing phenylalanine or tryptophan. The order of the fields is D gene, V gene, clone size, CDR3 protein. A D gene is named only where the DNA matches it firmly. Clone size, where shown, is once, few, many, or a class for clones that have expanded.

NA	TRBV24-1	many	CATGQMRAGELFF
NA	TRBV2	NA	CASRGYGYEQYF
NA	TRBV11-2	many	CASSAQGTVDTIYF
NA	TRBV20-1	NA	CSAKPAGTREKETQYF
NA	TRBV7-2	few	CASSPPGTLNTEAFF
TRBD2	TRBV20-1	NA	CSAGPRGGSPYNEQFF
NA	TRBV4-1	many	CASSQGPGPSGTQYF
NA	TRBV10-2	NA	CASSQRDNSPLHF
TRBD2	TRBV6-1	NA	CASRTGLAGVEQYF
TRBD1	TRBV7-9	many	CASSSSGTAYGYTF
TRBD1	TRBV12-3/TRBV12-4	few	CASTTTGYTGELFF
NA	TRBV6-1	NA	CASSPQGRRGDTEAFF
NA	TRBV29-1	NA	CSVERRAQETQYF
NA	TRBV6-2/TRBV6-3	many	CASSYYGGAYEQYF
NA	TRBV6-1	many	CASSEVLAKNIQYF
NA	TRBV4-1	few	CASSQESTGYEQYF
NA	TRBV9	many	CASSVGTDQPQHF
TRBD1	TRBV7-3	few	CASSATGGSYNEQFF
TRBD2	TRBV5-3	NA	CARGFGLAGAKNIQYF
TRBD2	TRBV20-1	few	CSARDSKGTSNRNEQFF
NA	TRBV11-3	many	CASSLDGDREQYF
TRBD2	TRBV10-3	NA	CAIRRTSGRRETQYF
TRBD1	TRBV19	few	CASSISGQGAQLHF